These 26 T cell receptor beta chains were sequenced from one sample in a study of blood T cell repertoires in COVID-19. Repertoires were generated with immunoSEQ multiplex PCR, while TCRdb's copy carries only in-frame clones and drops some. This table holds 200,000 to 300,000 clones, 88% found once. The sequenced sample was PBMCs or T cells enriched from blood (not recorded which). These receptors all stem from a woman between 35 and 50 years old with acute COVID-19.

This clone is a singleton in its sample. The chain links TRBV28 to TRBJ2-2; TRBD2 is a possible D gene (5 bases). V was shortened by 8 bases and J by 4 bases, with 14 bases between the two germline ends. Per germline, CDR1 MDHEN and CDR2 SYDVKM. The CDR3 length is 14 residues. CDR3 amino acids: CASLTPSGTGELFF. CDR3 DNA sequence: TGTGCCAGCTTGACCCCCAGCGGCACCGGGGAGCTGTTTTTT. The variable domain in full, with the rest retrieved from reference TRBV28 and TRBJ2-2, is DVKVTQSSRYLVKRTGEKVFLECVQDMDHENMFWYRQDPGLGLRLIYFSYDVKMKEKGDIPEGYSVSREKKERFSLILESASTNQTSMYLCASLTPSGTGELFFGEGSRLTVL.

J is TRBJ1-2 and V is TRBV29-1; 8 nucleotides line up with TRBD1. Germline V gene lookup returns CDR1 SQVTM and CDR2 ANQGSEA. After removal of 8 bases from V and 4 bases from J, the junction contained 9 bases not matched to a gene. The CDR3 is 13 residues long. CDR3 in DNA: TGCAGCACAAATGGACAGGGAGGCTATGGCTACACCTTC. Amino acids: CSTNGQGGYGYTF. The whole variable domain, remainder taken from reference TRBV29-1 and TRBJ1-2, is SAVISQKPSRDICQRGTSLTIQCQVDSQVTMMFWYRQQPGQSLTLIATANQGSEATYESGFVIDKFPISRPNLTFSTLTVSNMSPEDSSIYLCSTNGQGGYGYTFGSGTRLTVV.

The V and J genes are TRBV19 and TRBJ2-1; tentatively, D is TRBD2 (5 bases). The germline V gene has CDR1 LNHDA and CDR2 SQIVND (reference sequence). The V end was cut by 3 bases, the J end by 5 bases, with 11 bases between. This CDR3 spans 14 amino acids. CDR3 loop: CASSILLVDNEQFF. The CDR3 nucleotides are TGTGCCAGTAGTATCTTACTAGTAGACAATGAGCAGTTCTTC.

CDR3 sequence reads: CASSENRARIADTQYF. The CDR3 DNA reads TGTGCCAGCAGTGAAAACAGGGCCCGAATCGCAGATACGCAGTATTTT. The rearrangement joins TRBV6-1 to TRBJ2-3, with a tentative D call TRBD1 (6 bases). This CDR3 has 16 residues. Germline V lookup: CDR1 MNHNS, CDR2 SASEGT. V was cut by 2 bases and J by 4 bases, with 16 bases left in between.

This clone was seen a handful of times. The chain carries TRBV7-2 and TRBJ2-2; 7 bases agree with TRBD2. CDR1 is SGHTA, CDR2 FQGNSA, per germline. With 7 bases clipped from V and 5 bases from J, the junction kept 19 bases outside the gene matches. The CDR3 is 18 amino acids. The CDR3 is CASTAASSGILITGELFF. The CDR3 DNA reads as TGTGCCAGCACCGCGGCCTCTAGCGGAATCCTCATTACCGGGGAGCTGTTTTTT.

This clone was seen only a few times. This rearrangement joins TRBV18 to TRBJ2-1; 7 nucleotides match TRBD2. V shed 0 bases, J shed 6 bases, and the junction held 14 bases outside the gene matches. The CDR3 length is 18 residues. Germline V gene data show CDR1 as KGHSH and CDR2 as LQKENI. The CDR3 region is CASSPPIHLAREINEQFF. Written as DNA, the CDR3 is TGTGCCAGCTCACCACCGATCCATTTAGCGCGGGAGATCAATGAGCAGTTCTTC.

The chain carries TRBV6-5 and TRBJ2-7, with D tentatively TRBD1 (5 bases). CDR1 is MNHEY and CDR2 is SVGAGI in the germline V gene. V lost 2 bases and J 2 bases, leaving 13 bases between the germline ends. This CDR3 region has 15 residues. The CDR3: CASSYGAALTYEQYF. The CDR3 DNA reads as TGTGCCAGCAGTTACGGGGCAGCCCTGACCTACGAGCAGTACTTC.

This chain links TRBV5-1 with TRBJ2-1; tentative D call: TRBD2 (6 bases). The V gene lost 7 bases and the J gene lost 6 bases, with 17 bases spanning the gap. The CDR3 has 14 residues. Germline V CDR1 and CDR2: SGHRS, YFSETQ. CDR3 loop: CASWVGGRANEQFF. The CDR3 DNA reads TGCGCCAGCTGGGTGGGGGGACGAGCCAATGAGCAGTTCTTC.

J is TRBJ2-7 and V is TRBV28; D unresolved. The CDR3 is 15 residues long. Germline CDR1 is MDHEN and CDR2 is SYDVKM. The germline V and J ends were trimmed by 4 bases and 5 bases, with 18 bases remaining between them. The CDR3 sequence is CASSSLDIGVDEQYV. For the CDR3, the DNA is TGTGCCAGCAGTTCCCTCGACATTGGTGTCGACGAGCAGTACGTC.

The V gene is TRBV4-1, the J gene TRBJ1-2; D not resolved. The germline V gene has CDR1 MGHRA and CDR2 YSYEKL. CDR3 length equals 16 residues. The ends were cut back, 0 bases at V and 2 bases at J, with 13 bases in the middle. DNA of the CDR3: TGCGCCAGCAGCCAAGATCACGACAAAGAGAACTATGGCTACACCTTC. It codes for CASSQDHDKENYGYTF.

The chain carries TRBV19 and TRBJ1-1, with TRBD1 identical over 9 bases. Germline lookup yields CDR1 LNHDA and CDR2 SQIVND (reference sequence). The V gene end was trimmed by 7 bases and the J gene end by 6 bases; junction bases not matched to a gene: 9. The CDR3 runs 14 residues. The CDR3 nucleotides read TGTGCCAGTACCCGGGACAGGGCGTTGGCTGAAGCTTTCTTT. Translating gives CASTRDRALAEAFF.

The rearrangement links TRBV5-6 to TRBJ2-1; 9 bases map to TRBD2. The germline V gene has CDR1 SGHDT and CDR2 YYEEEE. V trimming: 0 bases; J trimming: 6 bases; junction bases outside the gene matches: 10. The CDR3 consists of 17 residues. Here the CDR3 DNA reads TGTGCCAGCAGCTTGGCCTTCGGCGGGAGGGCACCCAATGAGCAGTTCTTC. Its protein product is CASSLAFGGRAPNEQFF.

The rearrangement links TRBV29-1 to TRBJ2-1; the match to TRBD2 covers 10 bases. The CDR3 totals 14 residues. Trimming took 4 bases from V and 4 from J; bases not matched to a gene: 4. Per germline, CDR1 SQVTM and CDR2 ANQGSEA. For the CDR3, the DNA is TGCAGCGTTGCCGAGCGGGAGGGGTACAATGAGCAGTTCTTC. Its protein is CSVAEREGYNEQFF.

This clone showed up just once. This sequence joins TRBV28 and TRBJ1-4, with TRBD1 matching over 7 bases. Germline V gene lookup returns CDR1 MDHEN and CDR2 SYDVKM. V shed 6 bases and J 5 bases; nucleotides not matched to a gene: 6. This CDR3 has 14 amino acids. The CDR3 spells CASRAGTENEKLFF. The DNA for the CDR3 is TGTGCCAGCAGGGCCGGGACAGAAAATGAAAAACTGTTTTTT.

This chain links TRBV19 with TRBJ2-1, with 13 bases fitting TRBD2. The CDR3 is made up of 17 amino acids. Germline V gene data show CDR1 as LNHDA and CDR2 as SQIVND (reference sequence). After removal of 6 bases from V and 9 bases from J, the junction contained 14 bases not matched to a gene. DNA for the CDR3: TGTGCCAGTAGATCCGATCTCGGACTAGCGGGAGTGGGTGAGCAGTTCTTC. Translated, it gives CASRSDLGLAGVGEQFF.

CDR3 nucleotides: TGTGCCAGCAGGAGGGACAGGGACTTTGGCTACACCTTC. It translates to CASRRDRDFGYTF. The chain links TRBV2 to TRBJ1-2, with TRBD1 matching over 9 bases. The CDR3 extends over 13 amino acids. After removal of 6 bases from V and 7 bases from J, the junction contained 6 bases not matched to a gene. Germline V gene data show CDR1 as SNHLY and CDR2 as FYNNEI.

The chain uses TRBV24-1 and TRBJ2-1; tentative D call: TRBD2 (6 bases). The ends were cut back, 7 bases at V and 7 bases at J, with 19 bases in the middle. CDR1 KGHDR and CDR2 SFDVKD come from the germline V gene. The CDR3 extends over 15 amino acids. The CDR3 DNA follows: TGTGCCACCAGCTCCTTGGAGGGCCGGAAAAATGAGCAGTTCTTC. Translating gives CATSSLEGRKNEQFF.

In DNA form, the CDR3 reads TGTGCCAGCAGCCCGTTAGCGGGAGCCAATGAGCAGTTCTTC. This codes for CASSPLAGANEQFF. V is TRBV5-5 and J is TRBJ2-1; TRBD2 agrees at 9 bases. The length of the CDR3 is 14 residues. From germline, CDR1 is SGHKS and CDR2 YYEKEE (reference sequence). J was trimmed by 6 bases and V by 4 bases; bases with no gene match: 5.

The chain is built from TRBV6-2 or TRBV6-3 and TRBJ1-3; no reliable D call. Germline CDR1 reads MNHEY; CDR2 reads SVGEGT. CDR3 length equals 15 residues. Trimming took off 2 bases at V and 1 base at J, with 9 bases between the two ends. CDR3 loop: CASSYPTSSGNTIYF. The CDR3, as DNA: TGTGCCAGCAGTTACCCAACCAGTTCTGGAAACACCATATATTTT.

Concerning this clone itself: The sample has other DNA sequences that encode this CDR3 too. The CDR3 DNA reads TGTGCCAGCAGTTTATCCTACCAAGAGACCCAGTACTTC. This codes for CASSLSYQETQYF. This chain joins TRBV27 and TRBJ2-5; D remains unclear. Germline CDR1 and CDR2: MNHEY and SMNVEV (reference sequence). V shed 0 bases and J shed 0 bases, with 2 bases lying between them. This CDR3 is built from 13 residues.

The chain couples TRBV19 to TRBJ1-2, with a tentative D call TRBD1 (6 bases). Germline V lookup: CDR1 LNHDA, CDR2 SQIVND (reference sequence). The CDR3 length is 14 residues. Trimming stripped 7 bases from V and 0 bases from J, with 12 bases between. In DNA form, the CDR3 reads TGTGCCAGTAAATCAGGGGACACTAACTATGGCTACACCTTC. It specifies CASKSGDTNYGYTF.

This chain links TRBV5-6 with TRBJ2-7; tentative D call: TRBD1 (5 bases). This CDR3 contains 14 residues. V dropped 1 base and J dropped 3 bases, with 11 bases sitting between them. Germline V CDR1 and CDR2: SGHDT, YYEEEE. The CDR3 coding sequence is TGTGCCAGCAGCTTGCGGTCCAGGGTCTACGAGCAGTACGTC. It yields the protein CASSLRSRVYEQYV.

V and J are TRBV4-3 and TRBJ2-1; D is possibly TRBD1 (6 bases). V lost 0 bases and J lost 10, with 13 bases in between. CDR1 LGHNA and CDR2 YSLEER come from the germline V gene. The CDR3 spans 14 residues. CDR3 sequence (DNA): TGCGCCAGCAGCCAAGAATACTCCGGGACAGAGCAGTTCTTC. Residues: CASSQEYSGTEQFF.

The J gene is TRBJ2-2, the V gene TRBV3-1 (or the pseudogene TRBV3-2); TRBD1 aligns across 7 bases. CDR1 is LGHDT, CDR2 YNNKEL, per germline (reference sequence). The CDR3 is 14 amino acids. The ends lost 4 bases at V and 4 bases at J; junction bases unmatched: 3. Written as DNA, the CDR3 is TGTGCCAGCAGCCCCGGGGACAGCACCGGGGAGCTGTTTTTT. Residues: CASSPGDSTGELFF.

The chain links TRBV7-8 to TRBJ1-1; no firm D call. Germline V CDR1 and CDR2: SGHVS, FQNEAQ. V was shortened by 2 bases and J by 5 bases, with 18 bases between the two germline ends. The CDR3 runs 16 residues. CDR3 residues: CASSLRARQRETEAFF. CDR3 in DNA: TGTGCCAGCAGCTTAAGGGCGCGGCAACGGGAGACTGAAGCTTTCTTT.

The chain employs TRBV19 and TRBJ2-5; 7 bases line up with TRBD1. V was pared by 4 bases and J by 3 bases, with 5 bases of the junction left unmatched. Looked up from germline, CDR1 is LNHDA and CDR2 is SQIVND (reference sequence). The CDR3 has 14 residues. CDR3: CASSRLGQEETQYF. CDR3 DNA sequence: TGTGCCAGTAGTAGACTTGGACAGGAAGAGACCCAGTACTTC.